This T cell receptor beta chain derives from a study of patients and donors after allogeneic stem cell transplantation. TCRdb re-derived calls from the RT-PCR reads in MiXCR, one entry per CDR3 protein. The sample lists 4,000 to 5,000 distinct CDR3 sequences, around 17% occurring once. V was clipped by 2 bases and J by 10 bases, with 11 bases between them. The germline gives CDR1 SEHNR, CDR2 FQNEAQ (reference sequence). The length of the CDR3 is 12 residues. The receptor was isolated from a human donor who was either an allogeneic HSCT recipient or a stem cell or donor lymphocyte infusion donor (not recorded which). It is not recorded whose cells these are; they may come from a transplant donor. The sample taken for sequencing was blood, either unsorted or a sorted T cell fraction (not recorded which). The V gene is TRBV7-9, the J gene TRBJ1-1; a weak D match, TRBD1 (5 bases). The CDR3, as DNA: TGTGCCAGCAGCTTACAGGGAAGGCGAGCTTTCTTT. Amino acids: CASSLQGRRAFF.